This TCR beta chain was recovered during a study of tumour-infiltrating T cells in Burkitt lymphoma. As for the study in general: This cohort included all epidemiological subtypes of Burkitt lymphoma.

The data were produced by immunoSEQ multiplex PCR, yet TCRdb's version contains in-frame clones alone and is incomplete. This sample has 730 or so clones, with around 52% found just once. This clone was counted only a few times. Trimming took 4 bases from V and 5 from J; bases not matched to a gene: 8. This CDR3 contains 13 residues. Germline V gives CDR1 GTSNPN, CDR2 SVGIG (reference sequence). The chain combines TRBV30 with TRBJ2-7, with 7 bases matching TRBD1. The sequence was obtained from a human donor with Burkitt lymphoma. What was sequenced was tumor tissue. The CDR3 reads CAWTGQEIHEQYF. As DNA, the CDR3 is TGTGCCTGGACTGGACAGGAGATCCACGAGCAGTACTTC.